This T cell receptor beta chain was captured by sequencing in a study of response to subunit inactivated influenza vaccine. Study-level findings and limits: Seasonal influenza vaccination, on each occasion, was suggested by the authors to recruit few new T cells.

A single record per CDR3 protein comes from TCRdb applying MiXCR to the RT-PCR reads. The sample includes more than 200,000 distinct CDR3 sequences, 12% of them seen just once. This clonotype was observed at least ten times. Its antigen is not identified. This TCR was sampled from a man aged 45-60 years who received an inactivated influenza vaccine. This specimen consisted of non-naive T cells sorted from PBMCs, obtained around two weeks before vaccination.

The CDR3 sequence: CASRPGRGGNEQFF. The CDR3 DNA reads TGTGCCAGCAGGCCGGGGCGGGGTGGGAATGAGCAGTTCTTC. The rearrangement uses TRBV6-1 and TRBJ2-1; weak D call: TRBD2 (6 bases). The CDR3 is 14 amino acids. The ends were cut back, 6 bases at V and 7 bases at J, with 16 bases in the middle. Germline CDR1 reads MNHNS; CDR2 reads SASEGT.